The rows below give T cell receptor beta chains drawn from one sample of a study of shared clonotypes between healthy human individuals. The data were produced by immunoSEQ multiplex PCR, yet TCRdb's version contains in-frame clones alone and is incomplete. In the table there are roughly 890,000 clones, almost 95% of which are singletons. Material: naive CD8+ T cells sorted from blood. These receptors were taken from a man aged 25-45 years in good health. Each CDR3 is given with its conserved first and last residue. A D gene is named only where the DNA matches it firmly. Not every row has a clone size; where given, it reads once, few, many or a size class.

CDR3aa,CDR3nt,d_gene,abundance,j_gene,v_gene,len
CASSQLAGPPYEQYF,TGCGCCAGCAGCCAACTGGCAGGGCCACCCTACGAGCAGTACTTC,NA,NA,TRBJ2-7,TRBV4-1,15
CASVDRNTEAFF,TGTGCCAGCGTGGACAGGAACACTGAAGCTTTCTTT,NA,NA,TRBJ1-1,TRBV2,12
CASSHEGALRSSYEQYF,TGTGCCAGCAGCCACGAGGGGGCCCTCAGGAGCTCCTACGAGCAGTACTTC,TRBD1,NA,TRBJ2-7,TRBV28,17
CASSYSDNEKLFF,TGTGCCAGCAGTTACTCGGATAATGAAAAACTGTTTTTT,NA,NA,TRBJ1-4,TRBV6-5,13
CASGEGGGYTEAFF,TGTGCCAGTGGGGAGGGAGGAGGATACACTGAAGCTTTCTTT,NA,NA,TRBJ1-1,TRBV27,14
CASSLGEKLFF,TGTGCCAGCAGTTTGGGGGAAAAACTGTTTTTT,NA,NA,TRBJ1-4,TRBV28,11
CASWELAGSYNEQFF,TGTGCCAGCTGGGAACTAGCGGGGTCCTACAATGAGCAGTTCTTC,TRBD2,NA,TRBJ2-1,TRBV2,15
CASSLWTAHTQYF,TGTGCCAGCAGCCTCTGGACCGCGCATACGCAGTATTTT,NA,NA,TRBJ2-3,TRBV5-6,13
CASSQGISIWRELVGELFF,TGCGCCAGCAGCCAAGGAATCAGCATCTGGCGGGAGTTGGTCGGGGAGCTGTTTTTT,TRBD2,NA,TRBJ2-2,TRBV4-3,19
CASSHRGSEAFF,TGTGCCAGCTCACACAGGGGCTCTGAAGCTTTCTTT,TRBD1,NA,TRBJ1-1,TRBV18,12
CASPGRGLSYGYTF,TGTGCCAGCCCGGGACGAGGGCTTTCTTATGGCTACACCTTC,NA,once,TRBJ1-2,TRBV2,14
CASSSITGGPNEQFF,TGTGCCAGCAGTTCGATTACAGGGGGACCCAATGAGCAGTTCTTC,TRBD1,NA,TRBJ2-1,TRBV27,15
CASSYGVSEQYF,TGTGCCAGCAGTTACGGCGTGTCCGAGCAGTACTTC,NA,NA,TRBJ2-7,TRBV6-5,12
CASSQASGRYEQYF,TGCGCCAGCAGCCAAGCCAGCGGGAGATACGAGCAGTACTTC,TRBD2,NA,TRBJ2-7,TRBV4-1,14
CASRSGTSGSYEQYF,TGTGCCAGCAGATCCGGGACTAGCGGGAGCTACGAGCAGTACTTC,TRBD2,NA,TRBJ2-7,TRBV6-6,15
CASRGTGDEQYF,TGTGCCAGCAGAGGAACAGGGGACGAGCAGTACTTC,TRBD1,NA,TRBJ2-7,TRBV11-2,12
CASSAPYSGMGDTQYF,TGTGCCAGCAGCGCGCCTTACAGCGGGATGGGAGATACGCAGTATTTT,TRBD2,NA,TRBJ2-3,TRBV7-6,16
CASSSFRDSDEKLFF,TGTGCCAGCAGTTCCTTCCGGGACAGTGATGAAAAACTGTTTTTT,TRBD1,NA,TRBJ1-4,TRBV27,15
CASSRFGASTDTQYF,TGTGCCAGCAGCAGGTTCGGAGCTAGCACAGATACGCAGTATTTT,NA,NA,TRBJ2-3,TRBV9,15
CASSLGDVAGQRDEQFF,TGCGCCAGCAGCCTAGGAGATGTTGCGGGACAGCGCGATGAGCAGTTCTTC,NA,once,TRBJ2-1,TRBV4-3,17
CASSLRVGGYEQYF,TGTGCCAGCAGCTTAAGGGTCGGTGGCTACGAGCAGTACTTC,NA,NA,TRBJ2-7,TRBV7-9,14
CASSVSGEQYF,TGTGCCAGCAGCGTATCAGGCGAGCAGTACTTC,NA,NA,TRBJ2-7,TRBV7-2,11
CASSRLGTESYEQYF,TGTGCCAGCAGCCGTTTGGGGACGGAAAGCTACGAGCAGTACTTC,NA,NA,TRBJ2-7,TRBV5-4,15
CASSMEETDTQYF,TGTGCCAGCAGCATGGAGGAAACAGATACGCAGTATTTT,NA,NA,TRBJ2-3,TRBV21-1,13
CASSQDPGGNYGYTF,TGCGCCAGCAGCCAAGATCCAGGAGGGAACTATGGCTACACCTTC,NA,NA,TRBJ1-2,TRBV4-1,15
CASLSETYEQYF,TGTGCCAGCCTTTCGGAGACCTACGAGCAGTACTTC,NA,NA,TRBJ2-7,TRBV2,12
CASGEETGGIEQYF,TGCGCCAGCGGGGAGGAGACAGGGGGCATCGAGCAGTACTTC,TRBD1,NA,TRBJ2-7,TRBV4-1,14
CASSPEPGGYEQYF,TGTGCCAGCTCACCAGAGCCAGGGGGCTACGAGCAGTACTTC,TRBD1,once,TRBJ2-7,TRBV18,14
CASRSWGADTGELFF,TGTGCCAGCAGATCTTGGGGGGCAGACACCGGGGAGCTGTTTTTT,NA,NA,TRBJ2-2,TRBV6-1,15
CASSFGGNQPQHF,TGTGCCAGCAGCTTCGGTGGCAATCAGCCCCAGCATTTT,NA,NA,TRBJ1-5,TRBV5-6,13
CASSQAPPGTTYEQYF,TGTGCCAGCAGCCAAGCACCCCCGGGGACGACCTACGAGCAGTACTTC,NA,NA,TRBJ2-7,TRBV7-8,16
CASSWRRDTEAFF,TGTGCCAGCAGCTGGAGAAGAGACACTGAAGCTTTCTTT,NA,NA,TRBJ1-1,TRBV5-6,13
CASSIGDGSSYEQYF,TGTGCCAGTAGTATCGGGGATGGGAGCTCCTACGAGCAGTACTTC,NA,NA,TRBJ2-7,TRBV19,15
CASSLGTEAYEQYF,TGTGCCAGCAGTCTAGGGACGGAGGCCTACGAGCAGTACTTC,NA,NA,TRBJ2-7,TRBV11-1,14
CASSLAVNTEAFF,TGTGCCAGCAGTTTAGCGGTTAACACTGAAGCTTTCTTT,NA,NA,TRBJ1-1,TRBV28,13
CASKRGREGSYNEQFF,TGTGCCAGCAAAAGGGGGCGGGAGGGCTCCTACAATGAGCAGTTCTTC,TRBD2,NA,TRBJ2-1,TRBV2,16
CASSLMGLGTEAFF,TGCGCCAGCAGCTTGATGGGTTTAGGGACTGAAGCTTTCTTT,NA,NA,TRBJ1-1,TRBV5-1,14
CASSSDLRTETYEQYF,TGTGCCAGCAGCTCAGATTTGAGGACGGAGACCTACGAGCAGTACTTC,NA,once,TRBJ2-7,TRBV7-9,16
CASSLNTDSWETQYF,TGTGCCAGCAGCTTAAATACTGACAGTTGGGAGACCCAGTACTTC,NA,NA,TRBJ2-5,TRBV7-7,15
CASSLARDNSYEQYF,TGTGCCAGCAGCTTAGCCCGGGACAACTCCTACGAGCAGTACTTC,NA,NA,TRBJ2-7,TRBV28,15
CASSLSTGANEKLFF,TGTGCCAGCAGTTTATCGACAGGGGCGAATGAAAAACTGTTTTTT,TRBD1,NA,TRBJ1-4,TRBV28,15
CASSPGLAGVEGNTDTQYF,TGTGCCAGCAGCCCCGGACTAGCGGGAGTTGAAGGGAATACAGATACGCAGTATTTT,TRBD2,NA,TRBJ2-3,TRBV11-3,19
CASSFSPDRGKDTQYF,TGCGCCAGCAGCTTTTCCCCGGACAGGGGGAAAGATACGCAGTATTTT,TRBD1,NA,TRBJ2-3,TRBV5-1,16
CASSLVLAGWVDNEQFF,TGTGCCAGCAGCTTAGTATTAGCGGGATGGGTTGATAATGAGCAGTTCTTC,TRBD2,NA,TRBJ2-1,TRBV7-6,17
CASSLPGQGFNEQFF,TGTGCCAGCAGCCTGCCGGGACAGGGGTTCAATGAGCAGTTCTTC,TRBD1,NA,TRBJ2-1,TRBV7-9,15
CASSRILPTPWNFSQETQYF,TGCGCCAGCAGTCGGATCCTTCCCACGCCCTGGAATTTTAGCCAAGAGACCCAGTACTTC,NA,NA,TRBJ2-5,TRBV23-1,20
CASSPGTSSGNTIYF,TGTGCCAGCAGCCCGGGAACTTCATCTGGAAACACCATATATTTT,NA,NA,TRBJ1-3,TRBV9,15
CASSLPNSATDTQYF,TGTGCCAGCAGCCTACCGAACTCTGCCACAGATACGCAGTATTTT,NA,NA,TRBJ2-3,TRBV7-9,15
CASSQDHMGEQYF,TGCGCCAGCAGCCAAGACCACATGGGCGAGCAGTACTTC,NA,NA,TRBJ2-7,TRBV4-3,13
CASSLRGVDRVKSYEQYF,TGTGCCAGCAGCTTAAGGGGCGTAGACAGGGTAAAGTCCTACGAGCAGTACTTC,TRBD1,NA,TRBJ2-7,TRBV5-6,18
CASGQVSTGELFF,TGTGCCAGCGGGCAGGTGTCCACCGGGGAGCTGTTTTTT,NA,NA,TRBJ2-2,TRBV7-9,13
CASSESTKNDNEQFF,TGCGCCAGCAGTGAGTCTACTAAGAATGACAATGAGCAGTTCTTC,NA,NA,TRBJ2-1,TRBV10-1,15
CASRPGFLGNNEQFF,TGCGCCAGCAGGCCGGGGTTCCTGGGTAACAATGAGCAGTTCTTC,NA,NA,TRBJ2-1,TRBV10-2,15
CASSIVWGEGYNEQFF,TGTGCCAGTAGTATCGTTTGGGGGGAGGGCTACAATGAGCAGTTCTTC,TRBD2,NA,TRBJ2-1,TRBV19,16
CASRQGIAYEQYF,TGTGCCAGCAGACAGGGAATAGCCTACGAGCAGTACTTC,NA,NA,TRBJ2-7,TRBV27,13
CASSHKVHNEQFF,TGCGCCAGCAGCCATAAAGTTCACAATGAGCAGTTCTTC,NA,NA,TRBJ2-1,TRBV4-1,13
CASSDFTRVDTDTQYF,TGTGCCAGCAGTGACTTCACTAGGGTTGACACAGATACGCAGTATTTT,NA,NA,TRBJ2-3,TRBV6-4,16
CASSPKGLATYEQYF,TGTGCCAGCAGCCCAAAGGGACTTGCGACCTACGAGCAGTACTTC,NA,NA,TRBJ2-7,TRBV9,15
CSVEFGTPYEQYF,TGCAGCGTTGAATTCGGGACACCCTACGAGCAGTACTTC,NA,NA,TRBJ2-7,TRBV29-1,13
CASRKGSSPEEQYF,TGTGCCAGCAGGAAAGGGTCTTCTCCCGAGGAGCAGTACTTC,NA,NA,TRBJ2-7,TRBV6-6,14